Listed below are T cell receptor beta chains from one sample, sequenced in a study of identical twins. One entry per CDR3 protein results from TCRdb running MiXCR on the 5' RACE reads. There are about 300,000 distinct CDR3 sequences in the sample; about 12% occur only once, and more than 6% lies in the top ten. The same data also contributed to another study, on yellow fever vaccine responses in identical twins.

The sequencing sample was made of CD8+ T cells sorted from blood. The origin of the receptors is a woman in her late teens or twenties in good health. Each CDR3 is given with its conserved first and last residue. D genes are given only for firm matches. Some rows have no size entry. The others give once, few or many, or a class for an expanded clone.

V	J	size	D	CDR3	DNA
TRBV28	TRBJ2-2	few	-	CASTAGMPSRELFF	TGTGCCAGCACGGCCGGGATGCCCAGCAGGGAGCTGTTTTTT
TRBV6-5	TRBJ2-1	few	-	CASINRGRESEQFF	TGTGCCAGCATTAATCGGGGGCGGGAGAGTGAGCAGTTCTTC
TRBV5-1	TRBJ2-3	-	-	CASSSGELGDTQYF	TGCGCCAGCAGCTCGGGGGAACTAGGAGATACGCAGTATTTT
TRBV7-6	TRBJ1-4	few	-	CASSLGRVLREPTNEKLFF	TGTGCCAGCAGCTTAGGTCGAGTGCTCAGGGAACCGACTAATGAAAAACTGTTTTTT
TRBV2	TRBJ2-3	-	TRBD2	CASTLTSGRGDTQYF	TGTGCCAGCACCCTGACTAGCGGGAGAGGAGATACGCAGTATTTT
TRBV12-3/TRBV12-4	TRBJ2-7	-	-	CASSLAMPVKAYEQYF	TGTGCCAGCAGTCTGGCCATGCCGGTCAAGGCCTACGAGCAGTACTTC
TRBV20-1	TRBJ2-1	-	-	CSARRVYSYNEQFF	TGCAGTGCTAGGCGGGTATACTCCTACAATGAGCAGTTCTTC
TRBV5-6	TRBJ1-1	many	TRBD1	CASTGAGGYMNTEAFF	TGTGCCAGCACCGGGGCAGGGGGGTATATGAACACTGAAGCTTTCTTT
TRBV12-3/TRBV12-4	TRBJ1-5	many	-	CASSLGQGIRKPQHF	TGTGCCAGCAGTTTGGGGCAGGGGATCAGGAAGCCCCAGCATTTT
TRBV7-8	TRBJ2-1	few	-	CASSSPGTSAGEQFF	TGTGCCAGCAGCTCCCCCGGGACCTCGGCAGGAGAGCAGTTCTTC
TRBV7-9	TRBJ2-3	-	-	CASSLPWATTDTQYF	TGTGCCAGCAGCTTACCTTGGGCCACCACAGATACGCAGTATTTT
TRBV29-1	TRBJ2-1	many	-	CSELSSSYNEQFF	TGCAGCGAACTGTCCTCCTCCTACAATGAGCAGTTCTTC
TRBV5-5	TRBJ2-1	many	-	CASSLAGSPYNEQFF	TGTGCCAGCAGCTTGGCGGGGAGTCCCTACAATGAGCAGTTCTTC
TRBV5-1	TRBJ2-6	few	-	CASSLQGSGANVLTF	TGCGCCAGCAGCTTACAGGGTAGTGGGGCCAACGTCCTGACTTTC
TRBV28	TRBJ2-3	-	-	CASSLFVTATDTQYF	TGTGCCAGCAGTTTATTTGTGACAGCCACAGATACGCAGTATTTT
TRBV4-1	TRBJ2-7	few	-	CASSQEGGPSSYEQYF	TGCGCCAGCAGCCAAGAGGGGGGACCAAGCTCCTACGAGCAGTACTTC
TRBV3-1	TRBJ2-5	-	-	CASSHGWPSEPRQYQETQYF	TGTGCCAGCAGCCATGGCTGGCCTAGCGAGCCCCGTCAGTACCAAGAGACCCAGTACTTC
TRBV24-1	TRBJ2-3	-	-	CATSALAHASDTQYF	TGTGCCACCAGTGCGCTAGCTCACGCTTCAGATACGCAGTATTTT
TRBV4-1	TRBJ1-1	-	-	CASSQVMNTEAFF	TGCGCCAGCAGCCAAGTGATGAACACTGAAGCTTTCTTT
TRBV6-5	TRBJ2-3	few	-	CASSNPSENTDTQYF	TGTGCCAGCAGTAACCCTAGCGAAAACACAGATACGCAGTATTTT
TRBV13	TRBJ2-1	-	TRBD2	CASSSWGRAGNEQFF	TGTGCCAGCAGCTCGTGGGGGAGGGCCGGGAATGAGCAGTTCTTC
TRBV24-1	TRBJ2-1	-	TRBD1	CATSDPGTGFGFDEQFF	TGTGCCACCAGTGACCCCGGGACAGGGTTCGGTTTCGATGAGCAGTTCTTC
TRBV9	TRBJ1-4	few	-	CASSVGSEHRNEKLFF	TGTGCCAGCAGCGTAGGATCAGAGCATCGGAATGAAAAACTGTTTTTT
TRBV7-6	TRBJ2-1	-	TRBD2	CASSLDGLAGVGNEQFF	TGTGCCAGCAGCTTAGACGGGCTAGCGGGAGTCGGCAATGAGCAGTTCTTC
TRBV5-1	TRBJ2-1	many	-	CASSLVGGGDEQFF	TGCGCCAGCAGCTTGGTGGGGGGAGGCGATGAGCAGTTCTTC
TRBV20-1	TRBJ1-1	few	-	CSATGEWMNTEAFF	TGCAGTGCTACGGGCGAATGGATGAACACTGAAGCTTTCTTT
TRBV6-2/TRBV6-3	TRBJ2-3	many	-	CASSPADTQYF	TGTGCCAGCAGTCCGGCAGATACGCAGTATTTT
TRBV20-1	TRBJ1-2	-	-	CSARDPRGMYYGYTF	TGCAGTGCTAGAGATCCCCGGGGCATGTACTATGGCTACACCTTC
TRBV7-6	TRBJ2-5	-	TRBD1	CASSLEDRPGETQYF	TGTGCCAGCAGCTTAGAGGACAGGCCAGGAGAGACCCAGTACTTC
TRBV20-1	TRBJ2-1	-	TRBD1	CSARDTGDLSYNEQFF	TGCAGTGCTAGAGATACAGGGGACCTCTCCTACAATGAGCAGTTCTTC
TRBV27	TRBJ2-1	-	-	CASGLSLNEQFF	TGTGCCAGCGGCTTGAGCCTGAATGAGCAGTTCTTC